The T cell receptor (beta chain) described here comes from a study of radiotherapy plus CTLA-4 blockade in lung cancer. Lung cancer patients with chemo-refractory metastatic non-small-cell disease were given focal radiation plus CTLA-4 blockade with ipilimumab. Whole-study findings and limits: The authors reported that early blood T cell clone dynamics, with interferon-beta, best predicted response. After treatment with radiotherapy plus ipilimumab, TCR clones that came from the tumor expanded in blood.

Trimming shortened V by 0 bases and J by 4 bases, and 13 bases separated the two germline ends. Germline CDR1 SGHRS, CDR2 YFSETQ. The CDR3 runs to 15 residues. Clones were sequenced by immunoSEQ multiplex PCR, and TCRdb holds only the in-frame ones, with some missing. The repertoire includes 110,000 or so clones, approximately 84% of them detected once, and about 5% sits in the top ten. Regarding this clone: As yet, its antigen is unknown.

This TCR derives from a human donor with non-small cell lung cancer who had a partial response to radiotherapy plus ipilimumab. The chain is built from TRBV5-1 and TRBJ1-1; perhaps TRBD1 as D (5 bases). The sequencing here drew on peripheral blood, taken from a patient treated with radiotherapy plus ipilimumab. This CDR3 reads CASSLARGEGTEAFF. CDR3 bases: TGCGCCAGCAGCTTGGCACGGGGGGAGGGCACTGAAGCTTTCTTT.